What follows are 30 T cell receptor beta chains derived from one specimen sequenced in a study of Graves' ophthalmopathy and Graves' hyperthyroidism. RNA transcripts yielded amplified TCR beta CDR3 regions. Following a first-round RT-PCR that used HTBI primers, a second-round multiplex PCR was carried out. TCRdb re-analysed the multiplex PCR reads in MiXCR, keeping a single row per CDR3 protein. The table lists about 740,000 distinct CDR3 sequences, approximately 40% of them singletons, with approximately 43% in the top ten. Sequencing input: peripheral blood. The source of these receptors is an adult man with Graves' ophthalmopathy.

This chain connects TRBV7-3 to TRBJ2-5; D unresolved. This CDR3 region has 15 residues. Germline loops: CDR1 SGHTA, CDR2 FQGTGA. The V end was cut by 2 bases, the J end by 5 bases, with 15 bases between. The CDR3 DNA is TGTGCCAGCAGCTTAGACCCTGGGGTCGGGGAGACCCAGTACTTC. Its protein is CASSLDPGVGETQYF.

This clonotype was observed a handful of times. The chain carries TRBV10-2 and TRBJ2-2; 10 bases agree with TRBD2. Per the germline V gene, CDR1 is WSHSY and CDR2 is SAAADI. J lost 9 bases, V lost 3 bases, and 7 bases had no gene match. This CDR3 is 15 amino acids long. The CDR3 sequence is CASSDSGGTVRELFF. The DNA of the CDR3 is TGCGCCAGCAGTGATAGCGGGGGGACTGTCAGGGAGCTGTTTTTT.

This chain's CDR3 is CSVDVGSGNTIYF. In DNA, the CDR3 is TGCAGCGTTGATGTGGGCTCTGGAAACACCATATATTTT. The chain combines TRBV29-1 with TRBJ1-3; no reliable D call. In germline, CDR1 is SQVTM, CDR2 ANQGSEA. V was trimmed by 3 bases and J by 0 bases, leaving 6 bases between them. This CDR3 is built from 13 residues. Full variable domain (missing parts from reference TRBV29-1 and TRBJ1-3): SAVISQKPSRDICQRGTSLTIQCQVDSQVTMMFWYRQQPGQSLTLIATANQGSEATYESGFVIDKFPISRPNLTFSTLTVSNMSPEDSSIYLCSVDVGSGNTIYFGEGSWLTVV.

V is TRBV25-1 and J is TRBJ2-7; D remains unclear. This CDR3 is 15 amino acids long. Per the germline V gene, CDR1 is MGHDK and CDR2 is SYGVNS. The V and J ends lost 5 bases and 3 bases respectively, with 17 bases between them. The CDR3 is CASSTTPGRFYEQYF. CDR3 DNA: TGTGCCAGCAGTACCACCCCGGGCAGGTTCTACGAGCAGTACTTC.

This clonotype was found many times. The chain joins TRBV2 to TRBJ1-2; D is perhaps TRBD1 (5 bases). CDR1 and CDR2 from the germline V gene are SNHLY and FYNNEI. Trimming stripped 3 bases from V and 3 bases from J, with 11 bases between. The CDR3 is made up of 14 amino acids. In nucleotides, the CDR3 is TGTGCCAGCAGTGAGAGCAGGGCGTACTATGGCTACACCTTC. Translated: CASSESRAYYGYTF.

This clonotype was seen a few times. This chain joins TRBV5-4 and TRBJ2-5; TRBD1 is a possible D gene (6 bases). Germline values: CDR1 SGHNT, CDR2 YYREEE (reference sequence). V was clipped by 4 bases and J by 2 bases, with 12 bases between them. CDR3 length: 14 residues. This CDR3 is CASSAPGAQETQYF. The CDR3 DNA sequence: TGTGCCAGCAGCGCCCCAGGGGCACAAGAGACCCAGTACTTC.

As to this clonotype: A much larger clone lies a single base off, so this may be a read error. V gene TRBV10-3 combines with J gene TRBJ2-7; D unresolved. Germline V lookup: CDR1 ENHRY, CDR2 SYGVKD. This CDR3 comprises 13 residues. CDR3 in DNA: TGTGCCATCAGTAAGTCGTGGGGTTCCGAGCAGTACTTC. Residues: CAISKSWGSEQYF.

The CDR3 DNA sequence: TGTGCCAGCAGTTATGGGCCCCTGGGGTCAGAGACCCAGTACTTC. This encodes CASSYGPLGSETQYF. V usage is TRBV7-9 and J usage is TRBJ2-5; D is uncertain. The CDR3 is 15 amino acids. Trimming left V 6 bases short and J 4 bases short, with 18 bases between. Per the germline V gene, CDR1 is SEHNR and CDR2 is FQNEAQ (reference sequence). The full variable domain, with the rest looked up from reference TRBV7-9 and TRBJ2-5, is DTGVSQNPRHKITKRGQNVTFRCDPISEHNRLYWYRQTLGQGPEFLTYFQNEAQLEKSRLLSDRFSAERPKGSFSTLEIQRTEQGDSAMYLCASSYGPLGSETQYFGPGTRLLVL.

The rearrangement joins TRBV11-2 to TRBJ2-7; 10 bases are shared with TRBD1. CDR1 is SGHAT and CDR2 is FQNNGV in the germline V gene. The CDR3 covers 16 residues. Losses at the gene ends were 5 bases for V and 8 bases for J; bases not matched to a gene: 15. Here the CDR3 reads CASSQSTGTGASQQYF. Here the CDR3 DNA reads TGTGCCAGCAGCCAGTCAACCGGGACAGGGGCTTCCCAGCAGTACTTC. The full variable domain, in which reference TRBV11-2 and TRBJ2-7 provide the parts outside the CDR3, is EAGVAQSPRYKIIEKRQSVAFWCNPISGHATLYWYQQILGQGPKLLIQFQNNGVVDDSQLPKDRFSAERLKGVDSTLKIQPAKLEDSAVYLCASSQSTGTGASQQYFGPGTRLTVT.

The chain couples TRBV11-1 to TRBJ2-6, with TRBD1 matching 7 bases. The germline CDR1 and CDR2 sequences are SGHAT and FQDESV (reference sequence). J gave up 0 bases and V 4 bases, and 6 bases lay outside the gene matches. The CDR3 sequence is 17 residues long. As DNA, the CDR3 is TGTGCCAGCAGCTGGCCGGGACAGACCTCTGGGGCCAACGTCCTGACTTTC. Amino acid sequence: CASSWPGQTSGANVLTF.

This clonotype came up many times. This chain's CDR3 is CSAARLSYEQYF. The CDR3 DNA reads as TGCAGTGCTGCGAGGCTCTCCTACGAGCAGTACTTC. This rearrangement joins TRBV20-1 to TRBJ2-7; D not certain. V was shortened by 5 bases and J by 0 bases, with 8 bases between the two germline ends. Per the germline V gene, CDR1 is DFQATT and CDR2 is SNEGSKA (reference sequence). The CDR3 has 12 residues.

This clonotype was recorded a few times. The chain couples TRBV5-4 to TRBJ2-7, with a weak D call TRBD1 (6 bases). The CDR3 consists of 13 residues. With 5 bases removed from V and 4 bases from J, the gap between germline ends came to 13 bases. The germline V gene has CDR1 SGHNT and CDR2 YYREEE (reference sequence). The CDR3 reads CASRGGQLYEQYF. CDR3 nucleotides: TGTGCCAGCAGGGGCGGACAGCTATACGAGCAGTACTTC.

J is TRBJ2-2 and V is TRBV25-1; D is possibly TRBD2 (5 bases). Per germline, CDR1 MGHDK and CDR2 SYGVNS. This CDR3 is 17 amino acids long. The V end was cut by 6 bases, the J end by 4 bases, with 21 bases between. CDR3 protein: CASSLTSWFRGTGELFF. CDR3 in DNA: TGTGCCAGCAGCTTGACGTCGTGGTTTCGGGGCACCGGGGAGCTGTTTTTT. The entire variable domain, with the rest obtained from reference TRBV25-1 and TRBJ2-2, is as follows: EADIYQTPRYLVIGTGKKITLECSQTMGHDKMYWYQQDPGMELHLIHYSYGVNSTEKGDLSSESTVSRIRTEHFPLTLESARPSHTSQYLCASSLTSWFRGTGELFFGEGSRLTVL.

This chain joins TRBV7-6 and TRBJ2-7, with TRBD1 identical over 11 bases. Germline loops: CDR1 SGHVS, CDR2 FNYEAQ. The CDR3 consists of 14 residues. The V gene end was trimmed by 1 base and the J gene end by 9 bases; junction bases not matched to a gene: 5. The CDR3 bases are TGTGCCAGCAGCTTAGGGACAGGGGGCCACGGGCAGTACTTC. The encoded protein is CASSLGTGGHGQYF.

This clonotype appeared many times. The V and J genes are TRBV27 and TRBJ1-6; no definite D call. CDR1 and CDR2 (germline): MNHEY, SMNVEV (reference sequence). Trimming pared 6 bases from V and 8 bases from J, leaving 14 bases between. The CDR3 contains 14 residues. CDR3 loop: CASRTQWDDSPLHF. The DNA of the CDR3 is TGTGCCAGCAGGACACAGTGGGATGATTCACCCCTCCACTTT.

This clonotype was detected only a few times. The V and J genes are TRBV28 and TRBJ1-1; D ambiguous. In germline, CDR1 is MDHEN, CDR2 SYDVKM. Trimming removed 5 bases from V and 4 bases from J, with 17 bases in between. CDR3 size: 15 residues. For the CDR3, the DNA is TGTGCCAGCAGTGGAAGCTGGGTTGAGGGCACTGAAGCTTTCTTT. It yields the protein CASSGSWVEGTEAFF.

This clonotype was recorded at least ten times. The chain is built from TRBV29-1 and TRBJ1-1; D remains unclear. The CDR3 runs 11 residues. Germline lookup yields CDR1 SQVTM and CDR2 ANQGSEA. V was shortened by 7 bases and J by 2 bases, with 8 bases between the two germline ends. CDR3 region: CSGTFNTEAFF. The CDR3, as DNA: TGCAGCGGGACTTTTAACACTGAAGCTTTCTTT.

This clonotype was detected a few times. CDR3 amino acids: CSALRSRLNTEAFF. The CDR3 DNA reads TGCAGTGCCCTGAGGAGCAGGTTGAACACTGAAGCTTTCTTT. This chain uses TRBV20-1 with TRBJ1-1; D not resolved. The CDR3 runs to 14 residues. Germline V gene data show CDR1 as DFQATT and CDR2 as SNEGSKA (reference sequence). V dropped 6 bases and J dropped 0 bases, with 14 bases sitting between them.

This clonotype appeared a single time. This chain links TRBV19 with TRBJ1-5; no clear D. Germline V gives CDR1 LNHDA, CDR2 SQIVND (reference sequence). The CDR3 has 16 amino acids. V gave up 2 bases and J gave up 2 bases, with 13 bases separating them. The DNA of the CDR3 is TGTGCCAGTAGTATAATCCTCGGAAGGGGCAATCAGCCCCAGCATTTT. Protein sequence: CASSIILGRGNQPQHF.

The V call is TRBV29-1, the J call TRBJ1-2, with a possible D match to TRBD1 (6 bases). V shed 1 base and J shed 7 bases, with 13 bases lying between them. Germline V gene sequence: CDR1 SQVTM, CDR2 ANQGSEA. The CDR3 totals 13 residues. The CDR3 coding sequence is TGCAGCGTTGAAGGATCGGGGGCGTTTGGCTACACCTTC. Its protein is CSVEGSGAFGYTF.

This clonotype has just a few counts. The chain carries TRBV29-1 and TRBJ2-7; D is unclear. Germline lookup yields CDR1 SQVTM and CDR2 ANQGSEA. Between the trimmed V and J ends, which lost 5 bases and 1 base, there was a span of 9 bases. The CDR3 runs 12 residues. CDR3 coding DNA: TGCAGCGTTTTTTCTAGGTCCTACGAGCAGTACTTC. It encodes CSVFSRSYEQYF.

This clonotype has at least ten counts. The CDR3 loop is CASSEGYRGSETQYF. CDR3 bases: TGTGCCAGCAGTGAGGGTTACAGGGGGTCGGAGACCCAGTACTTC. The rearrangement links TRBV2 to TRBJ2-5, with 8 bases that match TRBD1. Germline V gene sequence: CDR1 SNHLY, CDR2 FYNNEI. V dropped 3 bases and J dropped 5; count of bases not matched to a gene: 8. The CDR3 is 15 amino acids.

To note about this clonotype: This may be a read error, as it is one base from a much larger clone. The CDR3 does not close with the conserved phenylalanine or tryptophan, likely indicating a read error. CDR3 sequence reads: CASSFPQGAPSEEQYL. In DNA, the CDR3 is TGTGCCAGCAGCTTCCCACAGGGGGCACCCTCTGAGGAGCAGTACCTC. The V gene is TRBV7-3, the J gene TRBJ2-7; 9 positions agree with TRBD1. Germline V gene lookup returns CDR1 SGHTA and CDR2 FQGTGA. The CDR3 has 16 amino acids. J lost 7 bases, V lost 3 bases, and 13 bases had no gene match.

Remarks on this clonotype: Possible read error: a much larger clone is one base away. The rearrangement links TRBV20-1 to TRBJ2-7, with D possibly being TRBD2 (6 bases). The germline CDR1 and CDR2 sequences are DFQATT and SNEGSKA (reference sequence). CDR3 length equals 13 residues. DNA for the CDR3: TGCAGCGTTACAGAGGGTACGCGGGGCGAGCAGTACTTC. This codes for CSVTEGTRGEQYF.

This clonotype has only a few counts. The V and J genes are TRBV5-1 and TRBJ1-4; D is undetermined. V lost 4 bases to trimming and J lost 2 bases, with 9 bases between them. Germline CDR1 and CDR2: SGHRS and YFSETQ. The CDR3 sequence is 14 residues long. The CDR3 bases are TGCGCCAGCAGCGTAGGGAGGACTAATGAAAAACTGTTTTTT. Its translation: CASSVGRTNEKLFF.

On this clonotype itself: A much larger clone differs by one base, so this may be a read error. The chain recombines TRBV7-2 with TRBJ2-6, with D uncertain. CDR3 length equals 12 residues. Per the germline V gene, CDR1 is SGHTA and CDR2 is FQGNSA. DNA of the CDR3: TGTGCCAGCAGCTTTTTGTCCGACGTCCCGACTTTC. Residues: CASSFLSDVPTF.

The chain employs TRBV6-1 and TRBJ1-5; tentatively, D is TRBD1 (5 bases). Germline CDR1 is MNHNS and CDR2 is SASEGT. The V gene lost 4 bases and the J gene lost 11 bases, with 21 bases spanning the gap. The CDR3 is 15 amino acids. The CDR3 spells CASSAVWGNQETQHF. CDR3 bases: TGTGCCAGCAGTGCTGTTTGGGGCAACCAAGAGACCCAGCATTTT.

The V and J genes are TRBV29-1 and TRBJ1-2, with D uncertain. This CDR3 region has 13 residues. The V end lost 8 bases, the J end lost 8 bases, and 21 bases lay between the germline ends. Germline CDR1 SQVTM, CDR2 ANQGSEA. CDR3 bases: TGCAGCAGTTACTCGGGCGTGGTCTACGGCTACACCTTC. Amino acids: CSSYSGVVYGYTF.

The V gene is TRBV29-1, the J gene TRBJ2-6, with TRBD1 as a possible D gene (6 bases). The CDR3 has 16 amino acids. Germline assignment: CDR1 SQVTM and CDR2 ANQGSEA. Between the trimmed V and J ends, which lost 3 bases and 2 bases, there was a span of 14 bases. CDR3 DNA: TGCAGCGTTGACCGTCAGGGGAACACTGGGGCCAACGTCCTGACTTTC. Translation gives CSVDRQGNTGANVLTF.

CDR3 sequence: CSAKRDRVNTEAFF. The CDR3 DNA is TGCAGTGCTAAACGGGACAGGGTGAACACTGAAGCTTTCTTT. J is TRBJ1-1 and V is TRBV20-1, with 9 bases aligning to TRBD1. The CDR3 sequence is 14 residues long. Per germline, CDR1 DFQATT and CDR2 SNEGSKA (reference sequence). The V segment lost 4 bases and the J segment 0 bases; nucleotides outside the gene matches: 3.